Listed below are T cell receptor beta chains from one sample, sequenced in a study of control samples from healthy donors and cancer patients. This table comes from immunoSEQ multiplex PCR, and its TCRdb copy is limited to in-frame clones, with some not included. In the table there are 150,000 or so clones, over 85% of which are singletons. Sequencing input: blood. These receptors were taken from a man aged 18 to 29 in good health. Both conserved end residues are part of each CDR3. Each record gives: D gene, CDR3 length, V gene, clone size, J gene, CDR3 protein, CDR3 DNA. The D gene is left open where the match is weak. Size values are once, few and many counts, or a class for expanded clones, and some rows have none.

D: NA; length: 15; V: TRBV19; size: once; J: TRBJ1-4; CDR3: CASSFSHARVEKLFF; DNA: TGTGCCAGTAGCTTCAGCCATGCACGGGTTGAAAAACTGTTTTTT
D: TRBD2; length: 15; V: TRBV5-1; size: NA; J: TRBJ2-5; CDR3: CASSLPSGRAETQYF; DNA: TGCGCCAGCAGCTTGCCTAGCGGGAGGGCAGAGACCCAGTACTTC
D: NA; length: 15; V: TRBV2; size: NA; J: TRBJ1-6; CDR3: CASSLRGLYNSPLHF; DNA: TGTGCCAGCAGTCTACGCGGACTGTATAATTCACCCCTCCACTTT
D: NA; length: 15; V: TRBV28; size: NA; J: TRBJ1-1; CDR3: CASSTRASGTVKAFF; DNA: TGTGCCAGCAGTACACGGGCCAGTGGGACTGTAAAAGCTTTCTTT
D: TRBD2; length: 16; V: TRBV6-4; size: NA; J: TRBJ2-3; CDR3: CASSLTWGGRADTQYF; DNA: TGTGCCAGCAGCCTGACGTGGGGGGGGAGGGCAGATACGCAGTATTTT
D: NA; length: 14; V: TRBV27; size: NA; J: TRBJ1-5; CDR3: CASSLKAVTQPQHF; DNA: TGTGCCAGCAGTTTAAAGGCTGTCACCCAGCCCCAGCATTTT
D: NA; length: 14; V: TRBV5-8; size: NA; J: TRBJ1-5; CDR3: CASGPVRQNQPQHF; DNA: TGTGCCAGCGGCCCAGTCCGCCAGAATCAGCCCCAGCATTTT
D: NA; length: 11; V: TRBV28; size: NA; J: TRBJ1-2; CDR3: CASRAGVGYTF; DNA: TGTGCCAGCAGGGCAGGGGTCGGCTACACCTTC
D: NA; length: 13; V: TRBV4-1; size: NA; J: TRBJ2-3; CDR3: CASSQGSADTQYF; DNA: TGCGCCAGCAGCCAAGGTTCGGCAGATACGCAGTATTTT
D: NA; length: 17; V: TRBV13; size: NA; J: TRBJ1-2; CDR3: CASSFGSGQRFTYGYTF; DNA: TGTGCCAGCAGCTTCGGGTCGGGTCAGCGTTTTACCTATGGCTACACCTTC
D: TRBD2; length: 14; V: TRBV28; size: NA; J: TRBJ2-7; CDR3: CASSLTSGIYEQYF; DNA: TGTGCCAGCAGTTTAACTAGCGGGATCTACGAGCAGTACTTC
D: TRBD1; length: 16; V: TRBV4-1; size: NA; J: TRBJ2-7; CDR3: CASSQDHHRGYYEQYF; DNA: TGCGCCAGCAGCCAAGATCACCACAGGGGGTACTACGAGCAGTACTTC
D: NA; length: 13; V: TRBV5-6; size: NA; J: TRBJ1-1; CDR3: CASSWGRNTEAFF; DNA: TGTGCCAGCAGCTGGGGACGGAACACTGAAGCTTTCTTT
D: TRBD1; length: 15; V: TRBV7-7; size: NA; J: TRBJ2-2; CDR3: CASSTRTGNTGELFF; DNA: TGTGCTAGCTCGACAAGGACAGGGAACACCGGGGAGCTGTTTTTT
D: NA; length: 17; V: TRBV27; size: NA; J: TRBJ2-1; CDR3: CASSSRVGTYLNNEQFF; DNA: TGTGCCAGCAGTTCCCGAGTTGGTACCTACTTAAACAATGAGCAGTTCTTC
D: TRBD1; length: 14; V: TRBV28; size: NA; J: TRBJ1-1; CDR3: CASTSGGVNTEAFF; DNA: TGTGCCAGCACCTCAGGGGGGGTCAACACTGAAGCTTTCTTT
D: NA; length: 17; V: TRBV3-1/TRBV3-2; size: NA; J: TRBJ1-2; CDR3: CASSQTLHRAGGNGYTF; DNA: TGTGCCAGCAGCCAAACGCTCCACCGGGCAGGAGGGAATGGCTACACCTTC
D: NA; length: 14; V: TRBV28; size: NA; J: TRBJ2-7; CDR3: CASRIGGDRIEQYF; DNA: TGTGCCAGCAGAATAGGGGGAGACAGGATCGAGCAGTACTTC
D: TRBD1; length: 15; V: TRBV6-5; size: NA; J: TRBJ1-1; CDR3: CASVSLPGGIDEAFF; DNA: TGTGCCAGCGTTTCCCTTCCAGGGGGAATAGATGAAGCTTTCTTT
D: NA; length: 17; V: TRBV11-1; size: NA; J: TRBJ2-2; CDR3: CASSLAVSQAHVLELFF; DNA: TGTGCCAGCAGCTTAGCGGTTTCACAGGCACACGTGTTGGAGCTGTTTTTT
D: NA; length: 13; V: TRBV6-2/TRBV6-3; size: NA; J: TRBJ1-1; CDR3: CASSYTLNTEAFF; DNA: TGTGCCAGCAGTTACACGTTGAACACTGAAGCTTTCTTT
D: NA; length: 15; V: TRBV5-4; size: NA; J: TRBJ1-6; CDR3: CASSSDSSYNSPLHF; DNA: TGTGCCAGCAGCTCAGATAGCTCCTATAATTCACCCCTCCACTTT
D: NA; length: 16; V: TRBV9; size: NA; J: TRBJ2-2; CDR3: CASSIRTLGGPGELFF; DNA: TGTGCCAGCAGCATCCGGACCCTCGGGGGGCCCGGGGAGCTGTTTTTT
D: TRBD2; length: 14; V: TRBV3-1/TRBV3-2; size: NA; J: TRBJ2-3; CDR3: CASSQGLAGDTQYF; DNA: TGTGCCAGCAGCCAAGGACTAGCGGGAGATACGCAGTATTTT
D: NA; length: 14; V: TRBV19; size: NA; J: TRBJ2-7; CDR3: CASSIAAGSYEQYF; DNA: TGTGCCAGTAGTATAGCGGCAGGGTCCTACGAGCAGTACTTC
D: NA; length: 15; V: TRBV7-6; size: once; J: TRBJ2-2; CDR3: CASSLFSANTGELFF; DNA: TGTGCCAGCAGCTTATTTTCAGCGAACACCGGGGAGCTGTTTTTT
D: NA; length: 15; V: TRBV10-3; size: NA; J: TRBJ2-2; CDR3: CAITKSLTNTGELFF; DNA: TGTGCCATCACAAAGTCGCTAACGAACACCGGGGAGCTGTTTTTT
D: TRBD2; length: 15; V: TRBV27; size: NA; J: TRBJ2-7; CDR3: CASASSGRASYEQYF; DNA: TGTGCCAGTGCCTCTAGCGGGAGGGCCTCCTACGAGCAGTACTTC
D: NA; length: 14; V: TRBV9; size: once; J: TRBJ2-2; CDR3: CASSPSGNTGELFF; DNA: TGTGCCAGCAGCCCCTCGGGGAACACCGGGGAGCTGTTTTTT
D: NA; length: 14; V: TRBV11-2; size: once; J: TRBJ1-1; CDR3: CASSPSGGNTEAFF; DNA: TGTGCCAGCAGCCCATCGGGTGGTAACACTGAAGCTTTCTTT
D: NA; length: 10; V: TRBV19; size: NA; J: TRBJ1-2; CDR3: CASSGYGYTF; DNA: TGTGCCAGTAGTGGCTATGGCTACACCTTC
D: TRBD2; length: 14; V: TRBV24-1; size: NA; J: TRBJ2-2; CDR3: CATSDGGVTGELFF; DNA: TGTGCCACCAGTGATGGGGGGGTCACCGGGGAGCTGTTTTTT
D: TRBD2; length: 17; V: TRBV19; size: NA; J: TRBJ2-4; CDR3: CASSFPPSGGGKNIQYF; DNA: TGTGCCAGTAGTTTTCCCCCTAGCGGGGGTGGCAAAAACATTCAGTACTTC
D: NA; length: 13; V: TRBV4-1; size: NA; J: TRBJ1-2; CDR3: CASSQENLDGYTF; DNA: TGCGCCAGCAGCCAAGAAAATCTGGATGGCTACACCTTC
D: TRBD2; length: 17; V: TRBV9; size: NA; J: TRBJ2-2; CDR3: CASSVATSGSKAGELFF; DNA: TGTGCCAGCAGCGTAGCAACTAGCGGGAGTAAGGCCGGGGAGCTGTTTTTT
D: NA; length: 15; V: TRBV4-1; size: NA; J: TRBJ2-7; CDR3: CASSHKAGSSYEQYF; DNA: TGCGCCAGCAGCCATAAGGCGGGGAGCTCCTACGAGCAGTACTTC
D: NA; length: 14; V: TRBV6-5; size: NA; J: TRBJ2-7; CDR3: CASSYSTRSYEQYF; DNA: TGTGCCAGCAGTTACTCGACCAGGTCCTACGAGCAGTACTTC
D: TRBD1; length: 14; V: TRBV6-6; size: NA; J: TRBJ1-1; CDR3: CASSLGQGNTEAFF; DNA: TGTGCCAGCAGCCTGGGACAGGGGAACACTGAAGCTTTCTTT